These 21 T cell receptor beta chains came from one sample sequenced in a study of T-cell reconstitution after alpha-beta-depleted transplantation in children. Molecular barcoding with unique molecular identifiers was used for the TCRbeta library. TCRdb itself ran the PCR reads through MiXCR, one entry per CDR3 protein. The sample holds 45,000 to 60,000 distinct CDR3 sequences, around half seen once. Sequences were derived from peripheral blood, sampled before TCRalphabeta/CD19-depleted stem cell transplant. All receptors derive from a boy in the first two years of life with SCID, due to receive a stem cell transplant.

The chain couples TRBV6-1 to TRBJ2-1; no clear D. This CDR3 spans 15 amino acids. CDR1 and CDR2 from the germline V gene are MNHNS and SASEGT. The germline V and J ends were trimmed by 5 bases and 0 bases, with 11 bases remaining between them. The CDR3 reads CASSIAVNSYNEQFF. The CDR3 nucleotides read TGTGCCAGCAGTATAGCAGTCAACTCCTACAATGAGCAGTTCTTC.

J is TRBJ2-1 and V is TRBV29-1, with a possible D match to TRBD2 (5 bases). Trimming stripped 6 bases from V and 8 bases from J, with 17 bases between. CDR3 length equals 13 residues. The germline CDR1 and CDR2 sequences are SQVTM and ANQGSEA. The DNA for the CDR3 is TGCAGCGTGGTGGGTGGCGGGCGCGATGAGCAGTTCTTC. Its translation: CSVVGGGRDEQFF.

The chain links TRBV7-3 to TRBJ1-4; no clear D gene. The ends were cut back, 4 bases at V and 7 bases at J, with 10 bases in the middle. In germline, CDR1 is SGHTA, CDR2 FQGTGA. The CDR3 has 13 residues. CDR3 bases: TGTGCCAGCAGCTGCGACAAACTTGAAAAACTGTTTTTT. It translates to CASSCDKLEKLFF.

This clonotype has ten or more counts. The chain has TRBV5-1 and TRBJ2-7, with D perhaps matching TRBD1 (6 bases). The CDR3 consists of 15 residues. V was shortened by 4 bases and J by 3 bases, with 17 bases between the two germline ends. CDR1 and CDR2 from the germline V gene are SGHRS and YFSETQ. The CDR3 sequence is CASSQGLGQLYEQYF. CDR3 nucleotides: TGCGCCAGCAGCCAGGGCCTTGGACAGCTCTACGAGCAGTACTTC.

The rearrangement uses TRBV20-1 and TRBJ2-1; 10 positions match TRBD2. This CDR3 contains 13 residues. The V segment lost 6 bases and the J segment 7 bases; nucleotides outside the gene matches: 6. CDR1 and CDR2 (germline): DFQATT, SNEGSKA (reference sequence). The CDR3 here is CSAQRGGPNEQFF. CDR3 in DNA: TGCAGTGCCCAGCGGGGGGGCCCTAATGAGCAGTTCTTC.

The sample holds many counts of this clonotype. This chain links TRBV6-1 with TRBJ2-1; the D gene is possibly TRBD2 (6 bases). The length of the CDR3 is 13 residues. V lost 9 bases to trimming and J lost 1 base, with 10 bases between them. Germline V gene data show CDR1 as MNHNS and CDR2 as SASEGT. This CDR3 is CASSGTSYNEQFF. CDR3 DNA: TGTGCCAGTTCCGGGACTTCCTACAATGAGCAGTTCTTC.

V gene TRBV7-8 combines with J gene TRBJ2-2; tentative D call: TRBD1 (5 bases). Germline CDR1 and CDR2: SGHVS and FQNEAQ. Trimming left V 6 bases short and J 6 bases short, with 14 bases between. The CDR3 runs 14 residues. DNA for the CDR3: TGTGCCAGCAGACCCCAGGGTCACGCCGGGGAGCTGTTTTTT. It specifies CASRPQGHAGELFF.

V gene TRBV20-1 combines with J gene TRBJ2-3; 10 bases match TRBD2. This CDR3 spans 16 amino acids. Germline V gene data show CDR1 as DFQATT and CDR2 as SNEGSKA (reference sequence). The J segment lost 2 bases and the V segment lost 4 bases, leaving 9 bases of the junction unmatched. CDR3: CSAKLIAGGITDTQYF. CDR3 DNA: TGCAGTGCTAAATTAATAGCGGGGGGAATCACAGATACGCAGTATTTT.

There are a few counts of this clonotype. The chain is built from TRBV7-6 and TRBJ1-3; the D is unclear. Looked up from germline, CDR1 is SGHVS and CDR2 is FNYEAQ. The germline V and J ends were trimmed by 1 base and 2 bases, with 6 bases remaining between them. The length of the CDR3 is 14 residues. CDR3 nucleotides: TGTGCCAGCAGCTTAGGAGGGCCTGGAAACACCATATATTTT. It specifies CASSLGGPGNTIYF.

The V call is TRBV6-5, the J call TRBJ1-1; 9 bases align to TRBD1. The germline gives CDR1 MNHEY, CDR2 SVGAGI. This CDR3 region has 14 residues. The V segment lost 2 bases and the J segment 7 bases; nucleotides outside the gene matches: 5. The CDR3 region is CASSYKDRGGEAFF. In DNA, the CDR3 is TGTGCCAGCAGTTACAAGGACAGGGGAGGTGAAGCTTTCTTT.

The chain has TRBV7-8 and TRBJ1-5, with no clear D. This CDR3 contains 12 residues. The germline V gene encodes CDR1 SGHVS and CDR2 FQNEAQ. V was cut by 4 bases and J by 7 bases, with 8 bases left in between. The CDR3 DNA reads TGTGCCAGCAGCTCTATAACGCAGCCCCAGCATTTT. This gives the protein CASSSITQPQHF.

This clonotype was seen ten or more times. The genes are TRBV5-1 and TRBJ1-1; 8 bases are shared with TRBD1. The CDR3 has 15 residues. V was pared by 1 base and J by 10 bases, with 12 bases of the junction left unmatched. Germline CDR1 and CDR2: SGHRS and YFSETQ. CDR3 bases: TGCGCCAGCAGCTTGTCCGGGCAGGGGGCCGCGGGAGCTTTCTTT. Its translation is CASSLSGQGAAGAFF.

The J gene is TRBJ2-1, the V gene TRBV7-2; 8 bases fit TRBD1. The CDR3 is 16 amino acids. CDR1 and CDR2 (germline): SGHTA, FQGNSA. V trimming: 4 bases; J trimming: 7 bases; junction bases outside the gene matches: 12. This chain's CDR3 is CASSYRQGPVRNEQFF. The DNA of the CDR3 is TGTGCCAGCAGCTACCGACAGGGGCCCGTGCGGAATGAGCAGTTCTTC.

The V and J genes are TRBV7-9 and TRBJ2-5; the D call may be TRBD1 or TRBD2 (5 bases each). The CDR3 runs 14 residues. The ends were cut back, 5 bases at V and 4 bases at J, with 14 bases in the middle. The germline CDR1 and CDR2 sequences are SEHNR and FQNEAQ (reference sequence). CDR3 region: CASSRDRNGETQYF. For the CDR3, the DNA is TGTGCCAGCAGCCGGGACCGGAACGGAGAGACCCAGTACTTC. Drawing the rest from reference TRBV7-9 and TRBJ2-5, the complete variable domain is DTGVSQNPRHKITKRGQNVTFRCDPISEHNRLYWYRQTLGQGPEFLTYFQNEAQLEKSRLLSDRFSAERPKGSFSTLEIQRTEQGDSAMYLCASSRDRNGETQYFGPGTRLLVL.

This clonotype was observed a handful of times. The chain employs TRBV29-1 and TRBJ2-3, with 8 bases fitting TRBD1. The J segment lost 2 bases and the V segment lost 3 bases, leaving 13 bases of the junction unmatched. Germline CDR1 SQVTM, CDR2 ANQGSEA. This CDR3 is built from 17 residues. The CDR3 DNA reads as TGCAGCGTTGATTCGATTATGGGCCAGGGGGCCACAGATACGCAGTATTTT. Its protein is CSVDSIMGQGATDTQYF.

The V gene is TRBV7-9, the J gene TRBJ1-1; 8 bases are shared with TRBD1. CDR1 SEHNR and CDR2 FQNEAQ come from the germline V gene (reference sequence). CDR3 length equals 17 residues. V shed 0 bases, J shed 3 bases, and the junction held 9 bases outside the gene matches. CDR3: CASSLARFVDRDTEAFF. The CDR3 nucleotides are TGTGCCAGCAGCTTAGCGCGGTTCGTGGACAGGGACACTGAAGCTTTCTTT.

This clonotype showed up many times. The chain combines TRBV28 with TRBJ1-2; 10 nucleotides match TRBD1. This CDR3 has 15 amino acids. CDR1 and CDR2 (germline): MDHEN, SYDVKM. V gave up 3 bases and J gave up 8 bases; unmatched junction bases: 9. CDR3 DNA: TGTGCCAGCAGTTTCGTCCAAGGGACAGGGGAAGGCTACACCTTC. Translated: CASSFVQGTGEGYTF.

This chain links TRBV18 with TRBJ2-7; D tentatively reads TRBD1 or TRBD2 (6 bases each). V was clipped by 6 bases and J by 1 base, with 13 bases between them. The CDR3 consists of 14 residues. Germline values: CDR1 KGHSH, CDR2 LQKENI. This CDR3 is CASSQGRTSYEQYF. The DNA for the CDR3 is TGTGCCAGCTCGCAGGGGAGGACGTCCTACGAGCAGTACTTC. The entire variable domain, with the rest obtained from reference TRBV18 and TRBJ2-7, is as follows: NAGVMQNPRHLVRRRGQEARLRCSPMKGHSHVYWYRQLPEEGLKFMVYLQKENIIDESGMPKERFSAEFPKEGPSILRIQQVVRGDSAAYFCASSQGRTSYEQYFGPGTRLTVT.

The chain joins TRBV6-2 or TRBV6-3 to TRBJ2-6; 8 positions match TRBD1. V dropped 4 bases and J dropped 4; count of bases not matched to a gene: 6. Germline lookup yields CDR1 MNHEY and CDR2 SVGEGT. CDR3 size: 16 residues. CDR3 sequence reads: CASSLGQVRGANVLTF. CDR3 bases: TGTGCCAGCAGTTTGGGACAGGTCAGAGGGGCCAACGTCCTGACTTTC.

The genes are TRBV6-4 and TRBJ2-3, with D tentatively TRBD2 (7 bases). The CDR3 spans 15 residues. Per germline, CDR1 MRHNA and CDR2 SNTAGT. V gave up 2 bases and J gave up 1 base, with 10 bases separating them. CDR3 amino acids: CASSDEGGRTDTQYF. In DNA form, the CDR3 reads TGTGCCAGCAGTGACGAGGGGGGGCGCACAGATACGCAGTATTTT.

The chain has TRBV5-1 and TRBJ2-3, with 11 bases aligning to TRBD2. There are 15 residues in the CDR3. CDR1 and CDR2 (germline): SGHRS, YFSETQ. With V trimmed by 4 bases and J by 1 base, 2 bases remained unmatched. This chain's CDR3 is CASSPTSGGTDTQYF. The CDR3 bases are TGCGCCAGCAGCCCGACTAGCGGGGGCACAGATACGCAGTATTTT.